This T cell receptor beta chain was observed in a study of sequential checkpoint blockade in melanoma. Looking at the study overall: Each arm's sequence ended with maintenance nivolumab.

Sequenced by immunoSEQ multiplex PCR; TCRdb stores in-frame clones only, minus some. Of roughly 30,000 clones detected, roughly 85% appear once; the ten largest clones hold 18%. Treatment given: randomized to nivolumab then ipilimumab (arm A) or the reverse (arm B). Live CD3+CD8+ CD19− CD56− cells were sorted from PBMCs. V gave up 0 bases and J gave up 0 bases, with 9 bases separating them. This CDR3 has 15 amino acids. Germline loops: CDR1 MNHEY, CDR2 SVGAGI. The specimen was CD8+ T cells sorted from blood (inferred from file names), collected from a patient given nivolumab and ipilimumab in sequence. The TCR sequence derives from a human donor with melanoma. The chain is built from TRBV6-5 and TRBJ2-7; D call uncertain. As DNA, the CDR3 is TGTGCCAGCAGTTACTCGTCACCGAGCTCCTACGAGCAGTACTTC. Translating gives CASSYSSPSSYEQYF.